This TCR beta chain was sequenced for a study of metastatic and nonmetastatic thyroid tumors. No treatment had been given to any patient before thyroid surgery. TCRdb reprocessed the PCR reads via MiXCR. The data contain thousands of clones, 27% of them seen just once; the ten biggest clones take up about a fifth. The CDR3 spans 13 residues. CDR1 is SGHTA and CDR2 is FQGNSA in the germline V gene. The germline V and J ends were trimmed by 3 bases and 6 bases, with 9 bases remaining between them. V gene TRBV7-2 combines with J gene TRBJ1-5, with D perhaps TRBD1 (5 bases). This receptor was identified in a female donor with papillary thyroid cancer or a benign thyroid nodule (not recorded which). Some clones in this sample may be carry-over from other donors' samples. The specimen was tumor tissue. CDR3 bases: TGTGCCAGCAGCTTGCAGGGCGGTCAGCCCCAGCATTTT. Translated, it gives CASSLQGGQPQHF. Filled out from reference TRBV7-2 and TRBJ1-5, the complete variable domain reads GAGVSQSPSNKVTEKGKDVELRCDPISGHTALYWYRQSLGQGLEFLIYFQGNSAPDKSGLPSDRFSAERTGGSVSTLTIQRTQQEDSAVYLCASSLQGGQPQHFGDGTRLSIL.